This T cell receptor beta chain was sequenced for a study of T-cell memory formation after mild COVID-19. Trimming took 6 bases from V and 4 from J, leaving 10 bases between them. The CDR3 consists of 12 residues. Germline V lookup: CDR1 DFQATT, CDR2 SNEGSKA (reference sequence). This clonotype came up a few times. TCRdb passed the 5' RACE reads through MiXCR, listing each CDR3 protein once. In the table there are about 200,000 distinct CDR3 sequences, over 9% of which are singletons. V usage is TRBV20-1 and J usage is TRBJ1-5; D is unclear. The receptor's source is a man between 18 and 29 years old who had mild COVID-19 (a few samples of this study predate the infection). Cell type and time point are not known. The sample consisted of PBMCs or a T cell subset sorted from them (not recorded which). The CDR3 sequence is CSAVDLNQPQHF. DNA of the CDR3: TGCAGTGCCGTGGACCTGAATCAGCCCCAGCATTTT.